This TCR beta chain was captured by sequencing in a study of blood T cell repertoires in COVID-19. The wider study: The analysed material was cDNA or gDNA that came from T cells, B-cell-depleted T cells, or PBMCs.

CDR1 MNHNS and CDR2 SASEGT come from the germline V gene. Trimming at V came to 3 bases and at J to 2 bases, leaving 3 bases not matched to a gene. This CDR3 has 15 residues. Using immunoSEQ multiplex PCR, the repertoire was profiled, and TCRdb retains in-frame clones only, with some absent. Seen here are about 74,000 clones, about 91% observed once, and the top ten hold 1.5% to 2.5%. The source material was peripheral blood. The J gene is TRBJ2-1, the V gene TRBV6-1; 8 bases are shared with TRBD1. This receptor was identified in a woman aged 80 or over with active or convalescent COVID-19. The CDR3, as DNA: TGTGCCAGCAGTGATAGGGGACAGGCCTACAATGAGCAGTTCTTC. It is translated as CASSDRGQAYNEQFF.